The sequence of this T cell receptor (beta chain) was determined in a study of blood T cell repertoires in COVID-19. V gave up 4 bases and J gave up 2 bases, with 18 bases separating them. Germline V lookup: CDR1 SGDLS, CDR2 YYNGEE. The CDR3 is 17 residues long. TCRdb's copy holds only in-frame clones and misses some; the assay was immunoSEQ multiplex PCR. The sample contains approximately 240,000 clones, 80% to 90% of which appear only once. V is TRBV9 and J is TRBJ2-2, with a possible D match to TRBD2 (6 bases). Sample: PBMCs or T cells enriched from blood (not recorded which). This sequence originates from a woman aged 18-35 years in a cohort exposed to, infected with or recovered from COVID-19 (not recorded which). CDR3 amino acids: CASSSSGGALNTGELFF. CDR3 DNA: TGTGCCAGCAGCTCCTCCGGAGGGGCCCTCAACACCGGGGAGCTGTTTTTT.